These 10 T cell receptor beta chains were all obtained from the same sample, sequenced in a study of T cell changes during pregnancy in multiple sclerosis. Sequencing used immunoSEQ multiplex PCR; TCRdb keeps in-frame clones, though not all of them. Of around 40,000 clones in the sample, around 93% were seen once. The starting material was CD8+ T cells from peripheral blood mononuclear cells, obtained before pregnancy. The receptors come from a female donor with multiple sclerosis, enrolled in a pregnancy study.

CDR3 nucleotides: TGTGCCAGCACCCCCGGGACAGGGGTCTACGAGCAGTACTTC. This translates into CASTPGTGVYEQYF. The chain joins TRBV9 to TRBJ2-7; 10 nucleotides align to TRBD1. The germline gives CDR1 SGDLS, CDR2 YYNGEE. Trimming took 6 bases from V and 3 from J; bases not matched to a gene: 6. This CDR3 is built from 14 residues. Combining the CDR3 with reference TRBV9 and TRBJ2-7 gives the whole variable domain DSGVTQTPKHLITATGQRVTLRCSPRSGDLSVYWYQQSLDQGLQFLIQYYNGEERAKGNILERFSAQQFPDLHSELNLSSLELGDSALYFCASTPGTGVYEQYFGPGTRLTVT.

The chain recombines TRBV11-2 with TRBJ1-2; TRBD1 is a possible D gene (6 bases). This CDR3 comprises 16 residues. V lost 3 bases, J lost 5 bases, and 19 bases lay in between. Germline V CDR1 and CDR2: SGHAT, FQNNGV. The chain's CDR3 is CASSFLFSRGAYGYTF. The CDR3, as DNA: TGTGCCAGCAGCTTCCTTTTTAGCCGGGGGGCTTATGGCTACACCTTC.

This rearrangement joins TRBV9 to TRBJ2-7; D possibly corresponds to TRBD1 (6 bases). V lost 4 bases and J lost 2, with 13 bases in between. The CDR3 runs to 14 residues. CDR1 is SGDLS and CDR2 is YYNGEE in the germline V gene. CDR3 in amino acids: CASSPGDGTYEQYF. The CDR3 DNA reads as TGTGCCAGCAGCCCAGGGGACGGTACCTACGAGCAGTACTTC.

This chain connects TRBV2 to TRBJ1-1; D possibly corresponds to TRBD1 (6 bases). Trimming cost V 6 bases and J 5 bases, with 10 bases left between them. The CDR3 runs 12 residues. The germline CDR1 and CDR2 sequences are SNHLY and FYNNEI. The CDR3 region is CASRQGSTEAFF. The CDR3 nucleotides read TGTGCCAGCAGACAGGGAAGTACTGAAGCTTTCTTT.

V usage is TRBV28 and J usage is TRBJ2-1; the match to TRBD1 covers 8 bases. V lost 1 base and J lost 9; bases outside the gene matches: 17. Germline values: CDR1 MDHEN, CDR2 SYDVKM. The CDR3 runs 18 residues. CDR3 in amino acids: CASSLLFLSQGANTEQFF. As DNA, the CDR3 is TGTGCCAGCAGTTTATTGTTCCTGAGTCAGGGGGCTAACACTGAGCAGTTCTTC.

This clone has just one count. The V gene is TRBV27, the J gene TRBJ2-5, with 9 bases aligning to TRBD1. The end of the DNA aligns better with TRBJ2-7, so the J call may be wrong. The CDR3 has 14 amino acids. Germline V gives CDR1 MNHEY, CDR2 SMNVEV (reference sequence). CDR3 amino acids: CASSLGGTGYEQYF. The CDR3 bases are TGTGCCAGCAGTTTAGGTGGGACAGGGTACGAGCAGTACTTC.

The chain combines TRBV5-1 with TRBJ2-7; 7 bases are shared with TRBD2. Trimming at V came to 0 bases and at J to 1 base, leaving 10 bases not matched to a gene. Looked up from germline, CDR1 is SGHRS and CDR2 is YFSETQ. The CDR3 is 17 residues long. CDR3 DNA: TGCGCCAGCAGCTTGGCCTTTGAGACGCGGGAGTCCTACGAGCAGTACTTC. The encoded protein is CASSLAFETRESYEQYF.

The chain is built from TRBV15 and TRBJ1-3, with D uncertain. The CDR3 runs to 18 residues. V lost 0 bases, J lost 0 bases, and 15 bases lay in between. CDR1 and CDR2 (germline): LNHNV, YYDKDF (reference sequence). The CDR3 bases are TGTGCCACCAGCAGAGATCGAGGGCAGCAAAGCTCTGGAAACACCATATATTTT. This translates into CATSRDRGQQSSGNTIYF.

CDR3: CASGLSLAYEQYF. The CDR3 DNA is TGTGCCTCAGGACTTTCTTTAGCCTACGAGCAGTACTTC. The V and J genes are TRBV19 and TRBJ2-7; D may be TRBD2 (5 bases). This CDR3 spans 13 amino acids. CDR1 is LNHDA, CDR2 SQIVND, per germline (reference sequence). The V end was cut by 11 bases, the J end by 2 bases, with 16 bases between.

This clone was picked up one time. The chain employs TRBV27 and TRBJ2-7, with D maybe TRBD2 (6 bases). In germline, CDR1 is MNHEY, CDR2 SMNVEV (reference sequence). Trimming cost V 9 bases and J 2 bases, with 17 bases left between them. The CDR3 sequence is 14 residues long. In DNA form, the CDR3 reads TGTGCCAGTCAAGACCTAGCGAGGGCCTACGAGCAGTACTTC. Translating it yields CASQDLARAYEQYF.